This TCR beta chain was recorded in a study of CD4+ T cells in melanoma (dated 2022 in TCRdb). In terms of the full investigation: The study investigated neoantigen-specific CD4+ T cells in human melanoma.

Beyond this particular receptor, the publication reports: According to the report, neoantigen-specific CD4+ T cells in melanoma displayed diverse differentiation states. The report described a correlation between neoantigen-specific CD4+ T cells and the function of CD8+ T cells, macrophages and B cells.

V and J are trimmed by 2 bases and 2 bases, and the gene matches miss 16 bases of the junction. CDR1 MNHNS and CDR2 SASEGT were looked up in the germline V gene. The CDR3 holds 19 amino acids from the cysteine to the phenylalanine. Only the CDR3 DNA stays, 57 bases, in frame from base 1. Libraries were prepared through the immunoSEQ multiplex PCR assay. TCRdb stores this immuneACCESS table with in-frame sequences only. Part of the clones is absent; in the studies checked, under half of the shortfall reflects unresolved V genes, and no reason is known for the rest. Here the sample has more than 90,000 clones; 92% occur a single time. The top ten clonotypes cover about 3.3% of the sample. The donors were people with melanoma. With regard to this clone: Its target antigen remains unknown. Base qualities are not at hand, and no much larger clone is one base apart.

The chain links TRBV6-1 with TRBJ2-3; 7 bases in the junction line up with TRBD2. The TCR originated in a human donor with melanoma. Sequencing was done on a sample of peripheral blood. The DNA sequence is as follows: TGTGCCAGCAGTGAACTTCGGGGGGACCAACCTTCTCTCACAGATACGCAGTATTTT. The translation is CASSELRGDQPSLTDTQYF.